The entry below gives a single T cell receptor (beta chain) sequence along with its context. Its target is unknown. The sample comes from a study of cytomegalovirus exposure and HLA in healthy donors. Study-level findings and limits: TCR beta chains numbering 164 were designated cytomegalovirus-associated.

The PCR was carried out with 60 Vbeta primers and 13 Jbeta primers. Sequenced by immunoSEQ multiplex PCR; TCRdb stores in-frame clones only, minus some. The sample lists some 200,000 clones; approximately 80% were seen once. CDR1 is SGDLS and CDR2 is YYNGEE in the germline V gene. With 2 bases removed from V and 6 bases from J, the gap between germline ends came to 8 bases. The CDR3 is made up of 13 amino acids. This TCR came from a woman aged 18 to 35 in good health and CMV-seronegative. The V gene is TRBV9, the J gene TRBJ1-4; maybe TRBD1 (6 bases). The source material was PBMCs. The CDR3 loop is CASSVDRDEKLFF. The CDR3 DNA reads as TGTGCCAGCAGCGTGGACAGAGATGAAAAACTGTTTTTT.